This T cell receptor (beta chain) was documented in a study of T cells in Graves' hyperthyroidism and ophthalmopathy. Overall study findings and caveats: By a 13 V-J model, ophthalmopathy was set apart from stable hyperthyroidism.

This clonotype was picked up many times. Its antigen is still unknown. Stable disease denoted Graves' hyperthyroidism without ophthalmopathy progression within 18 months. The diagnostic basis comprised clinical symptoms, serum thyroxine and TRAb, thyroid ultrasound and orbital computed tomography. CDR3 length equals 15 residues. The V and J ends lost 4 bases and 2 bases, in that order; junction bases with no gene match: 6. In germline, CDR1 is SGHAT, CDR2 FQDESV (reference sequence). RNA transcripts served as the template for amplifying TCR beta CDR3 regions. The primer set for the first-round RT-PCR of the TCR CDR3 was HTBI. Via MiXCR, TCRdb re-called the multiplex PCR reads, giving one row per CDR3 protein. The sample has fewer than 800,000 distinct CDR3 sequences; roughly 17% are singletons.

This sequence originates from a man younger than 35 with Graves' hyperthyroidism. The sequenced material came from blood. This chain uses TRBV11-1 with TRBJ2-5; 8 nucleotides agree with TRBD1. The CDR3 DNA is TGTGCCAGCAGCTCATCACAGGGGGTTCAAGAGACCCAGTACTTC. Encoded protein: CASSSSQGVQETQYF.